This passage covers 30 T cell receptor beta chains from one sample sequenced in a study of blood T cell repertoires in COVID-19. This table comes from immunoSEQ multiplex PCR, and its TCRdb copy is limited to in-frame clones, with some not included. The sample carries approximately 200,000 clones, over 80% recorded once. Sequencing was performed on PBMCs or T cells enriched from blood (not recorded which). The source of these receptors is a man in his late teens or twenties with acute COVID-19.

The chain joins TRBV30 to TRBJ2-5; D gene uncertain. Germline CDR1 reads GTSNPN; CDR2 reads SVGIG (reference sequence). The CDR3 covers 13 residues. The V end was cut by 5 bases, the J end by 5 bases, with 15 bases between. The CDR3 loop is CAWENSFQETQYF. The CDR3 coding sequence is TGTGCCTGGGAGAACAGTTTTCAGGAGACCCAGTACTTC.

This chain uses TRBV11-3 with TRBJ2-1; 7 bases align to TRBD2. Looked up from germline, CDR1 is SGHNT and CDR2 is YENEEA. The CDR3 is 16 residues long. V shed 1 base, J shed 8 bases, and the junction held 11 bases outside the gene matches. CDR3 in DNA: TGTGCCAGCAGCTTAGGGGCTGGGAAGGGGAGGGATGAGCAGTTCTTC. It translates to CASSLGAGKGRDEQFF.

The V and J genes are TRBV19 and TRBJ1-4; 8 bases line up with TRBD1. Germline V gives CDR1 LNHDA, CDR2 SQIVND (reference sequence). There are 15 residues in the CDR3. The ends lost 6 bases at V and 5 bases at J; junction bases unmatched: 8. This chain's CDR3 is CASSPAGQDNEKLFF. CDR3 nucleotide sequence: TGTGCCAGTAGCCCGGCGGGACAGGACAATGAAAAACTGTTTTTT.

The rearrangement links TRBV2 to TRBJ2-1; tentative D call: TRBD2 (6 bases). The V end was cut by 6 bases, the J end by 0 bases, with 9 bases between. The CDR3 is 14 residues long. The germline V gene has CDR1 SNHLY and CDR2 FYNNEI. The CDR3 loop is CASRRLVSYNEQFF. In DNA form, the CDR3 reads TGTGCCAGCAGACGACTAGTCTCCTACAATGAGCAGTTCTTC.

V gene TRBV14 combines with J gene TRBJ2-7; D is possibly TRBD1 (7 bases). CDR3 length equals 15 residues. Trimming took off 0 bases at V and 4 bases at J, with 13 bases between the two ends. CDR1 and CDR2 from the germline V gene are SGHDN and FVKESK. DNA of the CDR3: TGTGCCAGCAGCCAAGACGGCCAGGGGGGATACGAGCAGTACTTC. It codes for CASSQDGQGGYEQYF.

This chain links TRBV19 with TRBJ2-5; 13 bases line up with TRBD2. CDR3 length: 11 residues. CDR1 and CDR2 (germline): LNHDA, SQIVND (reference sequence). The CDR3 here is CATSGRNVQYF. CDR3 coding DNA: TGTGCGACTAGCGGGAGGAACGTCCAGTACTTC.

The J gene is TRBJ2-1, the V gene TRBV6-1; D call uncertain. Trimming left V 3 bases short and J 3 bases short, with 6 bases between. Looked up from germline, CDR1 is MNHNS and CDR2 is SASEGT. The CDR3 is 13 amino acids. CDR3 in amino acids: CASSDGNYNEQFF. In nucleotides, the CDR3 is TGTGCCAGCAGTGATGGCAACTACAATGAGCAGTTCTTC.

The chain joins TRBV28 to TRBJ1-2; 8 bases fit TRBD1. Germline lookup yields CDR1 MDHEN and CDR2 SYDVKM. The CDR3 is 14 amino acids. The ends lost 7 bases at V and 4 bases at J; junction bases unmatched: 8. CDR3 loop: CASIRPGTGYGYTF. Written as DNA, the CDR3 is TGTGCCAGCATCCGCCCCGGGACAGGCTATGGCTACACCTTC.

The V call is TRBV30, the J call TRBJ2-7; tentatively, D is TRBD1 (6 bases). The CDR3 length is 12 residues. CDR1 GTSNPN and CDR2 SVGIG come from the germline V gene (reference sequence). The germline V and J ends were trimmed by 5 bases and 6 bases, with 14 bases remaining between them. CDR3 loop: CAWGDTPVEQYF. DNA for the CDR3: TGTGCCTGGGGGGACACCCCCGTCGAGCAGTACTTC.

CDR3 protein: CASSWGTGGGTEAFF. The CDR3 DNA reads as TGTGCCAGCAGTTGGGGGACAGGGGGTGGAACTGAAGCTTTCTTT. This rearrangement joins TRBV6-2 or TRBV6-3 to TRBJ1-1; TRBD1 agrees at 11 bases. The germline V gene encodes CDR1 MNHEY and CDR2 SVGEGT. The trim removed 4 bases at V and 5 bases at J, leaving 6 bases unmatched. The CDR3 covers 15 residues.

This clone was seen more than once but under ten times. The chain uses TRBV7-9 and TRBJ1-4, with D possibly being TRBD1 (6 bases). V lost 8 bases and J 1 base, leaving 11 bases between the germline ends. Per germline, CDR1 SEHNR and CDR2 FQNEAQ (reference sequence). CDR3 length: 14 amino acids. Here the CDR3 reads CASRSRGTNEKLFF. CDR3 DNA: TGTGCCAGCCGCTCCAGGGGAACTAATGAAAAACTGTTTTTT. The variable domain in full, with the rest retrieved from reference TRBV7-9 and TRBJ1-4, is DTGVSQNPRHKITKRGQNVTFRCDPISEHNRLYWYRQTLGQGPEFLTYFQNEAQLEKSRLLSDRFSAERPKGSFSTLEIQRTEQGDSAMYLCASRSRGTNEKLFFGSGTQLSVL.

This chain connects TRBV7-9 to TRBJ2-5, with D tentatively TRBD2 (5 bases). Germline V gene data show CDR1 as SEHNR and CDR2 as FQNEAQ (reference sequence). The CDR3 is 16 residues long. V was pared by 4 bases and J by 4 bases, with 19 bases between. CDR3 DNA: TGTGCCAGCAGCTCGATCGATTTCGCTAGCAGAGAGACCCAGTACTTC. Residues: CASSSIDFASRETQYF. Supplemented by reference TRBV7-9 and TRBJ2-5, the full variable domain reads DTGVSQNPRHKITKRGQNVTFRCDPISEHNRLYWYRQTLGQGPEFLTYFQNEAQLEKSRLLSDRFSAERPKGSFSTLEIQRTEQGDSAMYLCASSSIDFASRETQYFGPGTRLLVL.

The chain couples TRBV19 to TRBJ2-7; 8 bases fit TRBD1. This CDR3 comprises 14 residues. The germline V gene encodes CDR1 LNHDA and CDR2 SQIVND (reference sequence). Germline trimming cut 5 bases from V and 5 bases from J; bases unmatched to any gene: 8. The CDR3, as DNA: TGTGCCAGTAGTCCTAGCCCGACAGGGGACGAGCAGTACTTC. This codes for CASSPSPTGDEQYF.

This chain joins TRBV9 and TRBJ2-1, with 10 bases lining up with TRBD2. Germline V gives CDR1 SGDLS, CDR2 YYNGEE. V trimming: 7 bases; J trimming: 4 bases; junction bases outside the gene matches: 2. This CDR3 is built from 13 residues. CDR3 bases: TGTGCCAGCGGGACTAGCGATTACAATGAGCAGTTCTTC. Translating it yields CASGTSDYNEQFF.

The V gene is TRBV7-2, the J gene TRBJ1-1; 8 nucleotides line up with TRBD1. V was clipped by 3 bases and J by 8 bases; unmatched bases: 5. Germline V gene lookup returns CDR1 SGHTA and CDR2 FQGNSA. The length of the CDR3 is 13 residues. The CDR3 DNA is TGTGCCAGCAGCTTCGGACAGGGCGGGGAAGCTTTCTTT. It encodes CASSFGQGGEAFF.

This chain connects TRBV28 to TRBJ1-4; tentatively, D is TRBD1 (6 bases). Trimming took 5 bases from V and 0 from J, leaving 16 bases between them. CDR3 length: 17 residues. Germline V gene lookup returns CDR1 MDHEN and CDR2 SYDVKM. CDR3 protein: CASSPSGEGATNEKLFF. The CDR3, as DNA: TGTGCCAGCAGTCCCTCAGGGGAGGGGGCAACTAATGAAAAACTGTTTTTT.

The genes are TRBV28 and TRBJ1-2; 8 nucleotides match TRBD1. Germline values: CDR1 MDHEN, CDR2 SYDVKM. The junction had 14 bases not matched to a gene; V was cut back by 6 bases and J by 8 bases. The CDR3 has 15 amino acids. Here the CDR3 DNA reads TGTGCCAGCAGCCTAGGACAGGGAAGGGGACAGGGCTACACCTTC. It is translated as CASSLGQGRGQGYTF.

Regarding this clone: Compared with germline, one end of the junction differs, possibly owing to a read error. V and J are TRBV4-1 and TRBJ1-1; the D gene is possibly TRBD1 (6 bases). This CDR3 region has 15 residues. CDR1 MGHRA and CDR2 YSYEKL come from the germline V gene. The chain's CDR3 is CASSRLAGVKTEAFF. The CDR3, as DNA: TGCGCCAGCAGCCGCTTGGCAGGGGTGAAGACTGAAGCTTTCTTT.

This clone showed up just once. This CDR3 is CASSLAESGNTIYF. The CDR3 nucleotides are TGCGCCAGCAGCTTGGCAGAATCTGGAAACACCATATATTTT. The rearrangement joins TRBV5-1 to TRBJ1-3; no clear D gene. This CDR3 region has 14 residues. The V end lost 0 bases, the J end lost 1 base, and 5 bases lay between the germline ends. Germline V gene sequence: CDR1 SGHRS, CDR2 YFSETQ.

V usage is TRBV11-3 and J usage is TRBJ2-1; D perhaps matches TRBD1 (6 bases). V lost 4 bases and J lost 4, with 8 bases in between. Germline CDR1 reads SGHNT; CDR2 reads YENEEA. The CDR3 is 13 residues long. This CDR3 reads CASSSGAYNEQFF. CDR3 DNA: TGTGCCAGCAGCTCAGGGGCGTACAATGAGCAGTTCTTC.

This rearrangement joins TRBV9 to TRBJ1-5; TRBD1 aligns across 7 bases. The CDR3 runs to 15 residues. In germline, CDR1 is SGDLS, CDR2 YYNGEE. After removal of 0 bases from V and 3 bases from J, the junction contained 3 bases not matched to a gene. In DNA, the CDR3 is TGTGCCAGCAGCGTAGGGACAGGTAACAATCAGCCCCAGCATTTT. Translated, it gives CASSVGTGNNQPQHF.

This chain joins TRBV10-1 and TRBJ1-6; D gene uncertain. The germline CDR1 and CDR2 sequences are WNHNN and SYGVQD (reference sequence). V lost 2 bases to trimming and J lost 7 bases, with 6 bases between them. This CDR3 has 13 residues. The CDR3 coding sequence is TGCGCCAGCAGTGAGGCGGCGAATTCACCCCTCCACTTT. Encoded protein: CASSEAANSPLHF.

The chain links TRBV11-2 to TRBJ1-2; 7 bases line up with TRBD1. The CDR3 has 14 amino acids. Germline CDR1 is SGHAT and CDR2 is FQNNGV. The V and J ends lost 1 base and 4 bases, in that order; junction bases with no gene match: 3. CDR3 in amino acids: CASSLGRDSYGYTF. CDR3 DNA: TGTGCCAGCAGCTTAGGCCGGGACAGCTATGGCTACACCTTC. Filled out from reference TRBV11-2 and TRBJ1-2, the complete variable domain reads EAGVAQSPRYKIIEKRQSVAFWCNPISGHATLYWYQQILGQGPKLLIQFQNNGVVDDSQLPKDRFSAERLKGVDSTLKIQPAKLEDSAVYLCASSLGRDSYGYTFGSGTRLTVV.

This clone has a single count. The chain joins TRBV4-2 to TRBJ2-7; 10 positions agree with TRBD2. Unmatched junction bases numbered 4, after V lost 3 bases and J lost 2 bases. CDR1 LGHNA and CDR2 YNFKEQ come from the germline V gene. The CDR3 runs 15 residues. The CDR3 loop is CASSQLAGEAYEQYF. The CDR3 DNA sequence: TGTGCCAGCAGCCAGCTAGCGGGAGAGGCCTACGAGCAGTACTTC.

The rearrangement uses TRBV28 and TRBJ1-5, with D possibly being TRBD1 (6 bases). Looked up from germline, CDR1 is MDHEN and CDR2 is SYDVKM. Trimming took 5 bases from V and 0 from J, leaving 20 bases between them. The CDR3 runs to 18 residues. CDR3: CASSPAGTLSYSNQPQHF. Here the CDR3 DNA reads TGTGCCAGCAGTCCTGCCGGGACACTTTCTTATAGCAATCAGCCCCAGCATTTT.

The V and J genes are TRBV30 and TRBJ1-1; possibly TRBD1 for D (6 bases). Per the germline V gene, CDR1 is GTSNPN and CDR2 is SVGIG (reference sequence). CDR3 length: 12 residues. The V end was cut by 5 bases, the J end by 10 bases, with 17 bases between. The CDR3 coding sequence is TGTGCCTGGGATGAGACAGGTGAGGGAGCTTTCTTT. It is translated as CAWDETGEGAFF.

J is TRBJ1-5 and V is TRBV5-5; D remains ambiguous. Germline V CDR1 and CDR2: SGHKS, YYEKEE (reference sequence). The CDR3 covers 14 residues. V lost 4 bases, J lost 7 bases, and 15 bases lay in between. DNA for the CDR3: TGTGCCAGCAGCGAGCGGCCCACGGGACAGCCCCAGCATTTT. Protein product: CASSERPTGQPQHF.

The CDR3 DNA is TGTGCCAGTAGTATTCCCTACACTGAAGCTTTCTTT. It yields the protein CASSIPYTEAFF. This chain joins TRBV19 and TRBJ1-1; D is uncertain. The CDR3 runs to 12 residues. The V end lost 3 bases, the J end lost 3 bases, and 5 bases lay between the germline ends. From germline, CDR1 is LNHDA and CDR2 SQIVND (reference sequence). The complete variable domain, with remaining parts taken from reference TRBV19 and TRBJ1-1, reads DGGITQSPKYLFRKEGQNVTLSCEQNLNHDAMYWYRQDPGQGLRLIYYSQIVNDFQKGDIAEGYSVSREKKESFPLTVTSAQKNPTAFYLCASSIPYTEAFFGQGTRLTVV.

The chain couples TRBV3-1 (or the pseudogene TRBV3-2) to TRBJ2-7; 7 bases are a match to TRBD1. The CDR3 contains 15 residues. V lost 2 bases to trimming and J lost 0 bases; unmatched junction nucleotides: 4. Per the germline V gene, CDR1 is LGHDT and CDR2 is YNNKEL (reference sequence). CDR3 nucleotide sequence: TGTGCCAGCAGCCAAAACCGGGACAGCTCCTACGAGCAGTACTTC. Its translation: CASSQNRDSSYEQYF.

V gene TRBV11-3 combines with J gene TRBJ2-3; 11 bases map to TRBD2. Germline V CDR1 and CDR2: SGHNT, YENEEA. J was trimmed by 8 bases and V by 6 bases; bases with no gene match: 10. The CDR3 sequence is 15 residues long. CDR3 sequence: CASRAGTSGFVTQYF. In DNA form, the CDR3 reads TGTGCCAGCAGGGCCGGGACTAGCGGTTTTGTTACGCAGTATTTT.